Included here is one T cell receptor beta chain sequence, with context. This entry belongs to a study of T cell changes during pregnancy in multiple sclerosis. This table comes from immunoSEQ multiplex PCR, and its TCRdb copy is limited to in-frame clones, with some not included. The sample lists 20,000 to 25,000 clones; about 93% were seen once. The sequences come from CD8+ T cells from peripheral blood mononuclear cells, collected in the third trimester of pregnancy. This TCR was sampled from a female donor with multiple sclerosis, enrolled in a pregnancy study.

The CDR3 DNA reads TGCGCCAGCAGCGCCGGGACAGGATCACCCCTCCACTTT. It translates to CASSAGTGSPLHF. The chain links TRBV5-1 to TRBJ1-6; 8 bases agree with TRBD1. The CDR3 is 13 residues long. J gave up 10 bases and V 4 bases, and 4 bases lay outside the gene matches. Germline values: CDR1 SGHRS, CDR2 YFSETQ.